This entry concerns a single T cell receptor beta chain. The data stem from a study of blood T cell repertoires in COVID-19. This CDR3 comprises 11 residues. Trimming pared 4 bases from V and 1 base from J, leaving 4 bases between. Per germline, CDR1 SQVTM and CDR2 ANQGSEA. This table comes from immunoSEQ multiplex PCR, and its TCRdb copy is limited to in-frame clones, with some not included. The table has about 40,000 clones, about 80% seen once. This chain connects TRBV29-1 to TRBJ1-1; D unclear. This TCR derives from a woman aged 60-75 years with acute or convalescent COVID-19. The sequenced sample consisted of peripheral blood. The CDR3, as DNA: TGCAGCGTTGTCAGGAACACTGAAGCTTTCTTT. Residues: CSVVRNTEAFF.